This T cell receptor (beta chain) was retrieved from a study of T cells in Graves' hyperthyroidism and ophthalmopathy (dated by TCRdb to between 2018 and 2020). Turning to the overall study: Peripheral blood was sampled at the time of initial diagnosis, prior to any treatment. Prospective prediction of ophthalmopathy was tested in an independent validation cohort of 18 hyperthyroidism patients and 15 to 17 patients who later progressed to ophthalmopathy. TCR Vbeta CDR3 sequencing of roughly 140 peripheral blood samples (approximately 44 ophthalmopathy, 70 to 85 hyperthyroidism and approximately 17 progressor patients) is reported in the paper. The 90 or so discovery patients were randomly split 7:3 into training and test sets. TCR V-J signatures able to tell the groups apart were searched for in a discovery cohort of some 97 patients, of whom roughly 42 had Graves' ophthalmopathy and some 60 had stable Graves' hyperthyroidism. The study also compared thyroid tissue and blood T-cell repertoires from a handful of Graves' hyperthyroidism patients. After blood sampling, hyperthyroidism patients were treated with methimazole at a starting dose of 30 mg daily, and ophthalmopathy patients were treated with high-dose intravenous methylprednisolone. Study-level results and caveats: In validation, progression to ophthalmopathy was predicted by the model with roughly 69% sensitivity and 72.22% specificity, a median of roughly 6 months before onset. Most expanded thyroid clonotypes (frequency above 0.001) were also found in blood, which suggests that blood repertoires may mirror thyroid immune responses. Sample size was not statistically predetermined, and blinding of investigators to group allocation was not performed. In cross-validation, a model built on a 13 V-J signature told ophthalmopathy apart from stable hyperthyroidism with 85% to 90% sensitivity and about 81% specificity, and in testing the same model reached 80%/75%.

Comments on this clonotype: This clone's antigen is unknown. No much larger clone exists at a distance of one base, and base qualities are not known.

In the ophthalmopathy patients, disease was moderately to severely active, with a Clinical Activity Score of 3 or more, a NOSPECS grade of 4 or more, and a duration of less than 3 months. Exclusion was applied to patients with uncontrolled infections, other autoimmune diseases, pregnancy or lactation. Diagnoses were established on the basis of clinical symptoms, serum thyroxine and TRAb, thyroid ultrasound, and orbital computed tomography. PBMCs were separated from roughly 9.3 ml of fresh peripheral blood using Ficoll-Paque density gradient centrifugation. Total RNA was extracted using Trizol reagent, and RNA quality was assessed on an Agilent 2100 Bioanalyzer. Amplification of TCR beta CDR3 regions was carried out from RNA transcripts. The TCR CDR3 was subjected to a first round of RT-PCR using the HTBI primer set and the Qiagen OneStep RT-PCR kit. A second multiplex PCR round built the libraries, followed by size selection and purification. The libraries were sequenced on an Illumina HiSeq2000 using paired-end 100 bp reads. The paper's processing steps were these. SOAPnuke was used to process the raw data, with reads discarded if the reads contained adapters or uncalled bases, had a mean Phred below 15, or lacked an exact constant-primer or identifier match. COPE v1.2.5 was used to merge the high-quality paired reads, and each unique nucleotide sequence was defined as a clonotype. MiTCR v1.1 was used to align clonotypes to the IMGT TRBV, TRBD and TRBJ reference segments. The analysis included only V-J combinations with a frequency above 0.0001, which together covered over 98% of the repertoires. A TCS score was defined as the ratio between F50 (clonal expansion) and ExV (chaos), using BLOSUM62-based TCRdist between CDR3 peptides within each V-J. Welch's t-statistics and random forest reduced 500 to 650 V-J features to about 12, which were used in a naive Bayes classifier (R e1071). The public reads were quality trimmed at Q25 with fastp and then assembled into clones with MiXCR by TCRdb, keeping productive beta chains. Rows are unified per CDR3 protein, each entry keeping the most common DNA and genes. V and J calls and clone size were set by TCRdb, not the authors. This sample comprises 450,000 to 650,000 distinct CDR3 sequences, 13% to 15% of them detected only once. Clones ranked in the top ten supply around 7% of the sample.

The sample taken for sequencing was blood. The TCR originated in a woman aged 18-29 years with Graves' ophthalmopathy.

CDR3 loop: CATRQGMNTEAFF. The DNA sequence follows: TGTGCCACCCGACAGGGGATGAACACTGAAGCTTTCTTT. The sequence is built from TRBV10-3 and TRBJ1-1; TRBD1 matches 8 bases in the middle. Taken from the germline V gene, the CDR1 and CDR2 loops are ENHRY and SYGVKD. Relative to germline, V is missing 10 bases and J is missing 0 bases, with 4 bases of the junction outside any gene match. From its cysteine to its phenylalanine, the CDR3 spans 13 amino acids. Only CDR3 DNA is held: 39 bases, read in frame from base 1.